The text below deals with one TCR beta chain. These data come from a study of blood T cell repertoires in COVID-19. Overall study context: The analysed material was cDNA or gDNA that came from T cells, B-cell-depleted T cells, or PBMCs.

The trim removed 1 base at V and 1 base at J, leaving 6 bases unmatched. Looked up from germline, CDR1 is KGHSH and CDR2 is LQKENI. The CDR3 consists of 16 residues. Per the original data handling: Nucleated cell counts were estimated from reference gene primer amplification. Here immunoSEQ multiplex PCR was the method, and the copy in TCRdb shows in-frame clones only, minus some. V, J and clone size are those of that table, while D and trimming were read from the DNA. This table has roughly 100,000 clones, about nine tenths appearing once. The TCR was taken from a man in his fifties or sixties with acute or convalescent COVID-19. The sequenced material came from peripheral blood. The chain has TRBV18 and TRBJ2-7, with TRBD1 matching 8 bases. The CDR3 spells CASSPLQGAGSYEQYF. CDR3 DNA sequence: TGTGCCAGCTCACCACTCCAGGGGGCCGGGTCCTACGAGCAGTACTTC.